This T cell receptor beta chain originates from a study of monozygotic twins with inflammatory bowel disease. CDR1 and CDR2 from the germline V gene are SGHVS and FQNEAQ. The CDR3 is 15 residues long. Study results and limitations: IBD patients displayed reduced TCRbeta diversity (inverse Simpson) when set against healthy co-twins.

Comment on this clonotype: As yet, its antigen is unknown.

Across eight separate reactions for each sample, cDNA was made. From the 5' RACE reads, TCRdb lists one entry per CDR3 protein and no DNA. In total, the table holds under 350,000 distinct CDR3 sequences. Source material: blood. The rearrangement uses TRBV7-8 and TRBJ1-1; there is no DNA to check the TCRdb D call of TRBD1. This clonotype originated in a human donor with ulcerative colitis or Crohn's disease, or a healthy co-twin of an affected twin (not recorded which). The CDR3 here is CASSRRTGGNPEAFF.